Below, 22 T cell receptor beta chains from the same sample are listed, as sequenced in a study of regulatory dendritic cells for organ transplantation. Assay: immunoSEQ multiplex PCR; the TCRdb copy retains only in-frame clones and omits some. The sample yields some 29,000 clones, about four fifths seen once. Material for sequencing was naive CD4+ T cells from blood. Documented subset: CD45RA+ naive T cells. The receptors were sampled from a human donor in good health.

This clone was recorded a few times. This chain joins TRBV6-5 and TRBJ1-4; 10 bases map to TRBD1. This CDR3 region has 14 residues. V dropped 6 bases and J dropped 8; count of bases not matched to a gene: 6. The V gene's germline CDR1 is MNHEY and CDR2 SVGAGI. The CDR3 DNA sequence: TGTGCCAGCAGCAGGACAGGGGGGGAGGAAAAACTGTTTTTT. Translated, it gives CASSRTGGEEKLFF.

The J gene is TRBJ2-2, the V gene TRBV7-2; 11 bases fit TRBD2. J lost 6 bases, V lost 1 base, and 4 bases had no gene match. The CDR3 has 16 amino acids. The germline gives CDR1 SGHTA, CDR2 FQGNSA. CDR3 in amino acids: CASSLVSGGAAGELFF. For the CDR3, the DNA is TGTGCCAGCAGCTTAGTTAGCGGGGGGGCTGCCGGGGAGCTGTTTTTT.

This clone was counted once. The chain links TRBV19 to TRBJ1-2, with no clear D. The CDR3 has 14 amino acids. The germline CDR1 and CDR2 sequences are LNHDA and SQIVND (reference sequence). Trimming shortened V by 3 bases and J by 6 bases, and 14 bases separated the two germline ends. The CDR3 protein is CASSIRGAVHGYTF. CDR3 DNA: TGTGCCAGTAGTATTCGGGGTGCAGTCCATGGCTACACCTTC.

The rearrangement joins TRBV6-1 to TRBJ2-1; 7 bases align to TRBD2. This CDR3 has 16 amino acids. The germline V gene encodes CDR1 MNHNS and CDR2 SASEGT. V dropped 2 bases and J dropped 7; count of bases not matched to a gene: 11. The CDR3 DNA reads TGTGCCAGCAGTGAATCGACGGGGGGTCGAAGGAATGAGCAGTTCTTC. It specifies CASSESTGGRRNEQFF.

This chain uses TRBV6-4 with TRBJ2-1, with a tentative D call TRBD1 (5 bases). CDR1 and CDR2 (germline): MRHNA, SNTAGT. The CDR3 sequence is 16 residues long. Trimming shortened V by 0 bases and J by 6 bases, and 15 bases separated the two germline ends. In DNA form, the CDR3 reads TGTGCCAGCAGTGACTCAGGCCCAGGTCAGGGCAATGAGCAGTTCTTC. Translating it yields CASSDSGPGQGNEQFF.

V gene TRBV7-8 combines with J gene TRBJ2-2; 8 bases line up with TRBD2. This CDR3 contains 13 residues. Germline V gene data show CDR1 as SGHVS and CDR2 as FQNEAQ. Trimming cost V 5 bases and J 5 bases; bases outside gene matches: 1. CDR3 sequence reads: CASSPGGTGELFF. DNA for the CDR3: TGTGCCAGCAGCCCGGGGGGGACCGGGGAGCTGTTTTTT.

This clone was observed once. V usage is TRBV5-1 and J usage is TRBJ2-3; 10 bases fit TRBD2. Trimming took 0 bases from V and 4 from J; bases not matched to a gene: 2. The CDR3 consists of 15 residues. CDR1 and CDR2 from the germline V gene are SGHRS and YFSETQ. DNA for the CDR3: TGCGCCAGCAGCTTGGTACTAGCGGGGCCAGATACGCAGTATTTT. Translated: CASSLVLAGPDTQYF.

The genes are TRBV11-2 and TRBJ2-5; no clear D. This CDR3 contains 12 residues. In germline, CDR1 is SGHAT, CDR2 FQNNGV. Between the trimmed V and J ends, which lost 3 bases and 4 bases, there was a span of 6 bases. CDR3 sequence (DNA): TGTGCCAGCAGCTTCAGTCGAGAGACCCAGTACTTC. Its protein is CASSFSRETQYF.

The chain links TRBV2 to TRBJ1-4; tentative D call: TRBD1 (6 bases). The CDR3 loop spans 14 amino acids. Germline V gene sequence: CDR1 SNHLY, CDR2 FYNNEI. The V and J ends lost 5 bases and 8 bases respectively, with 15 bases between them. The CDR3 DNA follows: TGTGCCAGCAGTCGGGACACCCAGGGGGAAAAACTGTTTTTT. It codes for CASSRDTQGEKLFF.

The J gene is TRBJ1-1, the V gene TRBV6-1; TRBD1 aligns across 9 bases. CDR1 is MNHNS, CDR2 SASEGT, per germline. V shed 6 bases and J 4 bases; nucleotides not matched to a gene: 6. The CDR3 has 14 amino acids. This CDR3 reads CASSGDRAATEAFF. The CDR3, as DNA: TGTGCCAGCAGCGGGGACAGGGCGGCCACTGAAGCTTTCTTT.

This chain joins TRBV4-3 and TRBJ2-7; D is possibly TRBD1 (6 bases). With 0 bases removed from V and 0 bases from J, the gap between germline ends came to 9 bases. CDR1 LGHNA and CDR2 YSLEER come from the germline V gene. The CDR3 contains 15 residues. CDR3 protein: CASSQDLQGSYEQYF. The CDR3 region has the DNA TGCGCCAGCAGCCAAGATCTACAGGGCTCCTACGAGCAGTACTTC.

The chain carries TRBV7-9 and TRBJ2-5; the D is unclear. CDR1 SEHNR and CDR2 FQNEAQ come from the germline V gene (reference sequence). This CDR3 has 14 residues. The germline V and J ends were trimmed by 3 bases and 1 base, with 9 bases remaining between them. The CDR3 region is CASSFRSPQETQYF. CDR3 sequence (DNA): TGTGCCAGCAGCTTTAGAAGCCCCCAAGAGACCCAGTACTTC.

V gene TRBV7-8 combines with J gene TRBJ1-6; 10 nucleotides match TRBD1. Germline CDR1 SGHVS, CDR2 FQNEAQ. The CDR3 consists of 14 residues. V was clipped by 4 bases and J by 9 bases; unmatched bases: 3. The CDR3 bases are TGTGCCAGCAGCTCGGACAGGGGGTTTTCACCCCTCCACTTT. Encoded protein: CASSSDRGFSPLHF. The full variable domain, with the rest looked up from reference TRBV7-8 and TRBJ1-6, is GAGVSQSPRYKVAKRGQDVALRCDPISGHVSLFWYQQALGQGPEFLTYFQNEAQLDKSGLPSDRFFAERPEGSVSTLKIQRTQQEDSAVYLCASSSDRGFSPLHFGNGTRLTVT.

The rearrangement uses TRBV9 and TRBJ2-1; TRBD1 matches at 8 bases. The ends lost 3 bases at V and 5 bases at J; junction bases unmatched: 16. The CDR3 consists of 18 residues. From germline, CDR1 is SGDLS and CDR2 YYNGEE. The CDR3 DNA follows: TGTGCCAGCAGCGCGGAATCTCCGGGACAGGCAACCCACAATGAGCAGTTCTTC. This sequence encodes CASSAESPGQATHNEQFF.

The chain uses TRBV7-2 and TRBJ2-3; no reliable D call. Germline CDR1 and CDR2: SGHTA and FQGNSA. This CDR3 contains 15 residues. V lost 0 bases, J lost 2 bases, and 9 bases lay in between. CDR3 DNA sequence: TGTGCCAGCAGCTTAGCAAGAGGCAACACAGATACGCAGTATTTT. Translating gives CASSLARGNTDTQYF.

This clone has only one observation. The chain combines TRBV19 with TRBJ2-3, with 8 positions matching TRBD2. The CDR3 contains 13 residues. Trimming took 6 bases from V and 5 from J; bases not matched to a gene: 4. CDR1 and CDR2 (germline): LNHDA, SQIVND (reference sequence). The CDR3 DNA reads as TGTGCCAGTAGCGGGGGGGCAGGAGATACGCAGTATTTT. Translation: CASSGGAGDTQYF.

This chain joins TRBV4-2 and TRBJ2-5, with D possibly being TRBD2 (5 bases). The ends were cut back, 0 bases at V and 5 bases at J, with 16 bases in the middle. From germline, CDR1 is LGHNA and CDR2 YNFKEQ. CDR3 size: 16 residues. The CDR3 nucleotides read TGTGCCAGCAGCCAAGATAATCGGGGATCCTCGGAGACCCAGTACTTC. Translated: CASSQDNRGSSETQYF.

This clone has more than one count but fewer than ten. The V and J genes are TRBV7-9 and TRBJ1-6; TRBD1 matches 7 bases. Germline V gene sequence: CDR1 SEHNR, CDR2 FQNEAQ (reference sequence). V was clipped by 8 bases and J by 6 bases; unmatched bases: 7. The CDR3 spans 14 residues. CDR3 region: CASGIGQANSPLHF. The CDR3 DNA reads as TGTGCCAGCGGAATCGGACAGGCTAATTCACCCCTCCACTTT.

V is TRBV6-5 and J is TRBJ2-2, with TRBD1 identical over 9 bases. The CDR3 runs 15 residues. V lost 7 bases, J lost 5 bases, and 8 bases stayed unmatched. Germline CDR1 and CDR2: MNHEY and SVGAGI. The CDR3 coding sequence is TGTGCCAGCAACACGGCCGGGACAGGGACCGGGGAGCTGTTTTTT. Translating gives CASNTAGTGTGELFF.

The chain combines TRBV2 with TRBJ2-2, with 8 nucleotides matching TRBD2. J was trimmed by 7 bases and V by 5 bases; bases with no gene match: 9. The germline V gene has CDR1 SNHLY and CDR2 FYNNEI. This CDR3 spans 15 amino acids. The CDR3 spells CASSQTDGRGGELFF. In DNA, the CDR3 is TGTGCCAGCAGTCAGACAGACGGGAGGGGCGGGGAGCTGTTTTTT.

The chain couples TRBV5-4 to TRBJ2-3, with D perhaps matching TRBD2 (6 bases). CDR1 and CDR2 (germline): SGHNT, YYREEE (reference sequence). CDR3 size: 12 residues. V shed 4 bases and J shed 6 bases, with 9 bases lying between them. The chain's CDR3 is CASSAGGDTQYF. In DNA, the CDR3 is TGTGCCAGCAGCGCTGGGGGGGATACGCAGTATTTT.

The chain couples TRBV6-6 to TRBJ1-1; the D gene is possibly TRBD1 (6 bases). The CDR3 runs 16 residues. The germline CDR1 and CDR2 sequences are MNHNY and SVGAGI (reference sequence). V was cut by 4 bases and J by 1 base, with 16 bases left in between. The CDR3 DNA reads as TGTGCCAGCAGTTCGCCAGGGGTGGCAAAGAACACTGAAGCTTTCTTT. Residues: CASSSPGVAKNTEAFF.